This TCR beta chain comes out of a study of T cell responses to AZD1222 COVID-19 vaccine. Study at large: Pooling covered second doses at about 4 or about 12 weeks. General observations from the study: Clonal diversity was possibly underestimated, and white British individuals and females predominated among donors.

CDR1 is DFQATT and CDR2 is SNEGSKA in the germline V gene (reference sequence). The CDR3 has 9 residues. V shed 3 bases and J shed 8 bases, with 2 bases lying between them. TCRdb's copy holds only in-frame clones and misses some; the assay was immunoSEQ multiplex PCR. Here the sample spans over 100,000 clones, around 94% being singletons. Concerning this clone itself: Its antigen is as yet unknown.

This TCR was recovered from an adult in good health. Sequenced here: peripheral blood, sampled on day 0 of AZD1222 vaccination. The genes are TRBV20-1 and TRBJ2-1; D is undetermined. In DNA, the CDR3 is TGCAGTGCTAGCTATGAGCAGTTCTTC. Translated, it gives CSASYEQFF.